Below, 23 T cell receptor beta chains from the same sample are listed, as sequenced in a study of CD8+ T cells in alopecia areata. RNA was isolated and reverse transcribed to cDNA, the sequencing template. Assay used: immunoSEQ multiplex PCR; TCRdb lists only in-frame clones, some missing. The sample contains about 200,000 clones, 55% to 70% of which appear only once. The treatment here: oral pan-JAK inhibitor, 5-10 mg twice daily. The sequences come from CD4+ T cells sorted from blood, collected at week 4, from a patient treated with tofacitinib. Receptors were obtained from a human donor with alopecia areata.

The rearrangement uses TRBV6-1 and TRBJ1-5, with unresolved D. This CDR3 contains 12 residues. Germline values: CDR1 MNHNS, CDR2 SASEGT. Trimming removed 3 bases from V and 12 bases from J, with 12 bases in between. The CDR3 DNA follows: TGTGCCAGCAGTGACGGTGGGCGTAACCAGCATTTT. Amino acid sequence: CASSDGGRNQHF.

This chain links TRBV9 with TRBJ2-5; weak D call: TRBD1 (6 bases). Trimming stripped 4 bases from V and 5 bases from J, with 18 bases between. The CDR3 is 15 amino acids. Germline values: CDR1 SGDLS, CDR2 YYNGEE. The CDR3 protein is CASSSGGGASETQYF. The CDR3 DNA sequence: TGTGCCAGCAGCAGCGGTGGGGGCGCCTCGGAGACCCAGTACTTC.

This clone has a handful of counts. The rearrangement joins TRBV5-1 to TRBJ2-2, with D unresolved. There are 14 residues in the CDR3. The V end was cut by 4 bases, the J end by 2 bases, with 9 bases between. Germline CDR1 SGHRS, CDR2 YFSETQ. CDR3 nucleotides: TGCGCCAGCAGCAGTGGAGCTAACACCGGGGAGCTGTTTTTT. This translates into CASSSGANTGELFF. The whole variable domain, filled in from reference TRBV5-1 and TRBJ2-2, reads KAGVTQTPRYLIKTRGQQVTLSCSPISGHRSVSWYQQTPGQGLQFLFEYFSETQRNKGNFPGRFSGRQFSNSRSEMNVSTLELGDSALYLCASSSGANTGELFFGEGSRLTVL.

V and J are TRBV5-6 and TRBJ2-4, with 9 bases aligning to TRBD1. CDR3 length: 14 residues. Losses at the gene ends were 4 bases for V and 8 bases for J; bases not matched to a gene: 7. Germline loops: CDR1 SGHDT, CDR2 YYEEEE. The CDR3 bases are TGTGCCAGCAGCATAGGACAGGGGAAGTACATTCAGTACTTC. It translates to CASSIGQGKYIQYF.

The V gene is TRBV2, the J gene TRBJ2-1; D is unclear. The germline CDR1 and CDR2 sequences are SNHLY and FYNNEI. CDR3 length: 14 amino acids. V gave up 2 bases and J gave up 0 bases, with 5 bases separating them. This CDR3 is CASSEHDSYNEQFF. CDR3 sequence (DNA): TGTGCCAGCAGTGAACATGACTCCTACAATGAGCAGTTCTTC.

This clone occurred a few times. This sequence joins TRBV5-4 and TRBJ2-1; 8 nucleotides match TRBD2. The junction had 9 bases not matched to a gene; V was cut back by 10 bases and J by 6 bases. CDR1 is SGHNT and CDR2 is YYREEE in the germline V gene (reference sequence). This CDR3 is built from 13 residues. The DNA of the CDR3 is TGTGCCTGCGCGACTAGCGCGGTCAATGAGCAGTTCTTC. It is translated as CACATSAVNEQFF.

V gene TRBV27 combines with J gene TRBJ1-2; 9 bases are a match to TRBD1. V dropped 0 bases and J dropped 8; count of bases not matched to a gene: 7. This CDR3 region has 15 residues. The germline V gene has CDR1 MNHEY and CDR2 SMNVEV (reference sequence). Here the CDR3 reads CASSLSGQGRGGYTF. CDR3 DNA sequence: TGTGCCAGCAGTTTATCAGGACAGGGGCGGGGAGGCTACACCTTC.

This clone was observed a handful of times. The genes are TRBV25-1 and TRBJ2-5; no reliable D call. The CDR3 sequence is 13 residues long. Trimming shortened V by 1 base and J by 0 bases, and 3 bases separated the two germline ends. The germline V gene has CDR1 MGHDK and CDR2 SYGVNS. CDR3 sequence (DNA): TGTGCCAGCAGTGAATTGGACCAAGAGACCCAGTACTTC. Translating gives CASSELDQETQYF.

The chain recombines TRBV5-4 with TRBJ2-5; D is possibly TRBD2 (6 bases). The V end was cut by 0 bases, the J end by 1 base, with 10 bases between. Germline V gene sequence: CDR1 SGHNT, CDR2 YYREEE (reference sequence). The CDR3 is 15 amino acids. DNA of the CDR3: TGTGCCAGCAGCTTGGGAGAGGGACTCCAAGAGACCCAGTACTTC. Amino acids: CASSLGEGLQETQYF.

The J gene is TRBJ1-1, the V gene TRBV7-2; 8 bases align to TRBD1. There are 16 residues in the CDR3. The V gene end was trimmed by 1 base and the J gene end by 1 base; junction bases not matched to a gene: 5. The germline V gene has CDR1 SGHTA and CDR2 FQGNSA. CDR3 protein: CASSLGGQGTNTEAFF. CDR3 sequence (DNA): TGTGCCAGCAGCTTAGGAGGACAGGGTACGAACACTGAAGCTTTCTTT.

The sample holds one count of this clone. The chain has TRBV4-2 and TRBJ2-7; D may be TRBD1 (6 bases). Germline V gene data show CDR1 as LGHNA and CDR2 as YNFKEQ. This CDR3 spans 15 amino acids. The V and J ends lost 0 bases and 0 bases respectively, with 9 bases between them. CDR3 DNA: TGTGCCAGCAGCCAAGATGAGGACAGCTCCTACGAGCAGTACTTC. Translated: CASSQDEDSSYEQYF.

The chain links TRBV15 to TRBJ2-1, with a tentative D call TRBD2 (5 bases). V lost 3 bases to trimming and J lost 5 bases, with 11 bases between them. The CDR3 is 14 residues long. The germline CDR1 and CDR2 sequences are LNHNV and YYDKDF (reference sequence). CDR3 residues: CATSRRDVNNEQFF. Written as DNA, the CDR3 is TGTGCCACCAGCAGGAGGGATGTAAACAATGAGCAGTTCTTC.

V usage is TRBV5-6 and J usage is TRBJ2-7; the D is unclear. Trimming stripped 1 base from V and 0 bases from J, with 8 bases between. CDR1 is SGHDT and CDR2 is YYEEEE in the germline V gene. CDR3 length: 14 amino acids. The CDR3 sequence is CASSLRRYSYEQYF. The CDR3 DNA reads TGTGCCAGCAGCTTGCGACGGTACTCCTACGAGCAGTACTTC.

The J gene is TRBJ1-1, the V gene TRBV29-1; weak D call: TRBD1 (6 bases). CDR1 and CDR2 (germline): SQVTM, ANQGSEA. V dropped 6 bases and J dropped 4 bases, with 15 bases sitting between them. The CDR3 length is 13 residues. The CDR3 DNA reads as TGCAGCGTGAAACAGGGCTTGGGCACTGAAGCTTTCTTT. This gives the protein CSVKQGLGTEAFF.

Worth noting for this clone: In the same sample, other DNA sequences code for this CDR3. The chain has TRBV2 and TRBJ1-6, with a weak D call TRBD1 (6 bases). This CDR3 has 15 amino acids. The germline V gene encodes CDR1 SNHLY and CDR2 FYNNEI. V was clipped by 6 bases and J by 0 bases, with 9 bases between them. The CDR3 is CASRDRSSYNSPLHF. The CDR3 DNA sequence: TGTGCCAGCAGAGACAGGAGCTCCTATAATTCACCCCTCCACTTT.

This sequence joins TRBV29-1 and TRBJ2-1; D may be TRBD1 or TRBD2 (5 bases each). This CDR3 comprises 14 residues. Germline values: CDR1 SQVTM, CDR2 ANQGSEA. Trimming pared 8 bases from V and 5 bases from J, leaving 19 bases between. The CDR3 loop reads CSSNAGADHNEQFF. The DNA for the CDR3 is TGCAGCTCGAACGCCGGGGCCGATCACAATGAGCAGTTCTTC.

This clone was seen once. V is TRBV18 and J is TRBJ1-5; maybe TRBD1 (6 bases). This CDR3 spans 14 amino acids. Germline V gene sequence: CDR1 KGHSH, CDR2 LQKENI. Deletions cut 1 base from V and 7 bases from J, with 11 bases between. The DNA for the CDR3 is TGTGCCAGCTCACCACAGACAGGCCGACAGCCCCAGCATTTT. Translation: CASSPQTGRQPQHF.

Only one count was recorded for this clone. This rearrangement joins TRBV29-1 to TRBJ1-5; weak D call: TRBD1 (6 bases). The ends were cut back, 7 bases at V and 3 bases at J, with 16 bases in the middle. Germline values: CDR1 SQVTM, CDR2 ANQGSEA. The CDR3 contains 14 residues. This chain's CDR3 is CSAVPSGVNQPQHF. The CDR3 region has the DNA TGCAGCGCAGTCCCGTCAGGGGTCAATCAGCCCCAGCATTTT.

The rearrangement links TRBV25-1 to TRBJ2-6; D possibly corresponds to TRBD1 (5 bases). There are 14 residues in the CDR3. With 8 bases removed from V and 1 base from J, the gap between germline ends came to 9 bases. CDR1 and CDR2 (germline): MGHDK, SYGVNS. CDR3 DNA sequence: TGTGCCAGCGGCGACAGTTCTGGGGCCAACGTCCTGACTTTC. This encodes CASGDSSGANVLTF. The full variable domain, its missing parts supplied by reference TRBV25-1 and TRBJ2-6, is EADIYQTPRYLVIGTGKKITLECSQTMGHDKMYWYQQDPGMELHLIHYSYGVNSTEKGDLSSESTVSRIRTEHFPLTLESARPSHTSQYLCASGDSSGANVLTFGAGSRLTVL.

The sample holds a few counts of this clone. CDR3 DNA: TGTGCCTGGAGTGTTACCCAACGCACAGGGGGGGCTTTCTTT. It translates to CAWSVTQRTGGAFF. The chain joins TRBV30 to TRBJ1-1, with TRBD1 identical over 8 bases. V was pared by 0 bases and J by 11 bases, with 11 bases of the junction left unmatched. This CDR3 is built from 14 residues. Germline assignment: CDR1 GTSNPN and CDR2 SVGIG (reference sequence).

This clone was seen more than once but under ten times. The chain joins TRBV2 to TRBJ2-1, with 9 bases that match TRBD2. The J segment lost 7 bases and the V segment lost 3 bases, leaving 10 bases of the junction unmatched. Per the germline V gene, CDR1 is SNHLY and CDR2 is FYNNEI. This CDR3 contains 16 residues. The CDR3 nucleotides are TGTGCCAGCAGTGATGGTAGCGGGGGCCTATGGAATGAGCAGTTCTTC. Translation: CASSDGSGGLWNEQFF. Full variable domain (remainder filled in from reference TRBV2 and TRBJ2-1): EPEVTQTPSHQVTQMGQEVILRCVPISNHLYFYWYRQILGQKVEFLVSFYNNEISEKSEIFDDQFSVERPDGSNFTLKIRSTKLEDSAMYFCASSDGSGGLWNEQFFGPGTRLTVL.

This clone was detected once. The chain recombines TRBV9 with TRBJ2-3, with D hard to call. V dropped 0 bases and J dropped 3 bases, with 5 bases sitting between them. This CDR3 comprises 13 residues. CDR1 is SGDLS, CDR2 YYNGEE, per germline. The CDR3 sequence: CASSVDLTDTQYF. The CDR3, as DNA: TGTGCCAGCAGCGTAGACCTAACAGATACGCAGTATTTT. Filled out from reference TRBV9 and TRBJ2-3, the complete variable domain reads DSGVTQTPKHLITATGQRVTLRCSPRSGDLSVYWYQQSLDQGLQFLIQYYNGEERAKGNILERFSAQQFPDLHSELNLSSLELGDSALYFCASSVDLTDTQYFGPGTRLTVL.

The chain recombines TRBV13 with TRBJ2-5; TRBD1 agrees at 8 bases. The CDR3 runs 13 residues. With 5 bases clipped from V and 6 bases from J, the junction kept 5 bases outside the gene matches. Per germline, CDR1 PRHDT and CDR2 FYEKMQ (reference sequence). DNA of the CDR3: TGTGCCAGCAGCCAGGGGGCTTTAAAGACCCAGTACTTC. The encoded protein is CASSQGALKTQYF.